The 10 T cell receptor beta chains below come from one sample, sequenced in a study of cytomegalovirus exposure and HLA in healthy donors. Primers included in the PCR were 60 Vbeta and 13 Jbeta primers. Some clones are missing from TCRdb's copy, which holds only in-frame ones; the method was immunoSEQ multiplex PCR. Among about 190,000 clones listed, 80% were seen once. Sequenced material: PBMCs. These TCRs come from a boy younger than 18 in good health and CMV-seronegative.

The CDR3 coding sequence is TGTGCCGACCGGACAGGGGGTCACGAGCAGTACTTC. Protein: CADRTGGHEQYF. The rearrangement joins TRBV2 to TRBJ2-7, with 10 bases matching TRBD1. V lost 11 bases, J lost 5 bases, and 6 bases stayed unmatched. CDR3 length equals 12 residues. Germline V gives CDR1 SNHLY, CDR2 FYNNEI.

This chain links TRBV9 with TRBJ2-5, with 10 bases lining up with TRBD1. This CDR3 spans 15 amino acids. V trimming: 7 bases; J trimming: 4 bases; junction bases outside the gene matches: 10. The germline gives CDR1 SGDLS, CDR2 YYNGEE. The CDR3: CASDSGQGVGETQYF. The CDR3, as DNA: TGTGCCAGCGATTCCGGACAGGGGGTGGGAGAGACCCAGTACTTC.

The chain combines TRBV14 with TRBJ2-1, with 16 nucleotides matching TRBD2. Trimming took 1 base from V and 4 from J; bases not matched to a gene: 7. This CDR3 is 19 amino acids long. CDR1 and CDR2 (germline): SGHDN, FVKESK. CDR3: CASSQGGLAGGPLYNEQFF. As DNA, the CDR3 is TGTGCCAGCAGCCAAGGGGGACTAGCGGGGGGGCCGCTGTACAATGAGCAGTTCTTC.

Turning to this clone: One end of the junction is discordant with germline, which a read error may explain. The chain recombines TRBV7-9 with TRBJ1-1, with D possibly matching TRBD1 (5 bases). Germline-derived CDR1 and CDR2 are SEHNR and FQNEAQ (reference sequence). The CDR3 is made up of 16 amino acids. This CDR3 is CSSSVRVRGENTEAFF. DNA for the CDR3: TGTTCCAGCAGCGTACGGGTCCGGGGGGAGAACACTGAAGCTTTCTTT.

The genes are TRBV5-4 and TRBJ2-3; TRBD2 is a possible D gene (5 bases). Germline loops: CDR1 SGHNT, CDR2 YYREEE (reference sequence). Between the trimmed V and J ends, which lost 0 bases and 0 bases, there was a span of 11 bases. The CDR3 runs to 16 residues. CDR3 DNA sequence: TGTGCCAGCAGCTTGGGTGGGCGGACTAGCACAGATACGCAGTATTTT. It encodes CASSLGGRTSTDTQYF.

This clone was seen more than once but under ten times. This chain's CDR3 is CASSYSRAAGNTIYF. The CDR3, as DNA: TGTGCCAGCAGTTACTCGAGGGCGGCCGGAAACACCATATATTTT. The chain couples TRBV6-5 to TRBJ1-3; D is ambiguous. From germline, CDR1 is MNHEY and CDR2 SVGAGI. Trimming left V 0 bases short and J 4 bases short, with 10 bases between. The CDR3 is 15 residues long.

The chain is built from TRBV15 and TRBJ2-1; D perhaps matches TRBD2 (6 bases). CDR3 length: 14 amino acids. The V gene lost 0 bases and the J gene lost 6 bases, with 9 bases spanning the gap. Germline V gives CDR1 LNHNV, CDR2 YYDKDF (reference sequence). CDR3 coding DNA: TGTGCCACCAGCAGAGACCACGGGGGCAATGAGCAGTTCTTC. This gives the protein CATSRDHGGNEQFF.

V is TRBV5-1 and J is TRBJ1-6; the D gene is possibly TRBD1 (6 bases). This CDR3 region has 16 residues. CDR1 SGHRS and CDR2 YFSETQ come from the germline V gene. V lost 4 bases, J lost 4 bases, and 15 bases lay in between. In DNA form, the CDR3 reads TGCGCCAGCAGCACCCAACCCACAGGGTATAATTCACCCCTCCACTTT. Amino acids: CASSTQPTGYNSPLHF.

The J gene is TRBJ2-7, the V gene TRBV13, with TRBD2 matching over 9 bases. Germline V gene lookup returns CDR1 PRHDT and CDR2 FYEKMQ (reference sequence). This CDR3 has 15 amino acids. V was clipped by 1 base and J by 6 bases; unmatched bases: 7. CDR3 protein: CASSLVTSGVREQYF. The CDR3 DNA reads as TGTGCCAGCAGCTTAGTGACTAGCGGTGTGCGCGAGCAGTACTTC. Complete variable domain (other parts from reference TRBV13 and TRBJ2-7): AAGVIQSPRHLIKEKRETATLKCYPIPRHDTVYWYQQGPGQDPQFLISFYEKMQSDKGSIPDRFSAQQFSDYHSELNMSSLELGDSALYFCASSLVTSGVREQYFGPGTRLTVT.

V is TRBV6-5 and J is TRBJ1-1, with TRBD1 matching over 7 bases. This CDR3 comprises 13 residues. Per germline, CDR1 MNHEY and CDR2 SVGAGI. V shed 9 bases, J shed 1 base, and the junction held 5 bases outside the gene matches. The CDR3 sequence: CARTQGRNTEAFF. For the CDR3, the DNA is TGTGCCAGAACACAGGGGAGGAACACTGAAGCTTTCTTT.